The sample holds many counts of the clone carrying this T cell receptor (beta chain). Its specificity is unknown. These data originate in a study of naive and memory T cell subsets. General study points: A few larger clonotypes appeared in naive repertoires, especially CD8, possibly memory cells re-expressing CD45RA.

CDR1 is MDHEN and CDR2 is SYDVKM in the germline V gene. The CDR3 consists of 12 residues. V was trimmed by 10 bases and J by 2 bases, leaving 6 bases between them. Two oligonucleotides, mixed equimolar, formed the beta constant-region primer covering TRBC1 and TRBC2. Ligated cDNA was amplified by four rounds of PCR with nested alpha and beta constant-region primers and SP2. MiXCR, applied by TCRdb to the UMI-ligation and nested PCR reads, yields one record per CDR3 protein. Of about 90,000 distinct CDR3 sequences listed, about 10% are singletons. This receptor was obtained from a human donor in good health. Input material: naive CD4+ T cells from blood. The chain links TRBV28 to TRBJ2-6; D call uncertain. The CDR3 spells CAIETGANVLTF. CDR3 coding DNA: TGTGCCATCGAGACTGGGGCCAACGTCCTGACTTTC.